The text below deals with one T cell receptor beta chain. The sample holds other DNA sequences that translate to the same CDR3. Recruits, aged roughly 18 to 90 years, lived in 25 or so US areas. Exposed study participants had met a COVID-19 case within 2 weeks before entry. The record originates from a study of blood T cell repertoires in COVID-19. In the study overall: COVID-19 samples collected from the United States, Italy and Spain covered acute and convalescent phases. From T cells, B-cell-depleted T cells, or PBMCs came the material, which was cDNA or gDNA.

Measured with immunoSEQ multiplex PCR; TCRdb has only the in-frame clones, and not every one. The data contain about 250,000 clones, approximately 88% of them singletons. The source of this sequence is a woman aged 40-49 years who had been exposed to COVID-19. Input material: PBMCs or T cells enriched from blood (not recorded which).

The CDR3 region is CASSLRGSYEQYV. CDR3 in DNA: TGTGCCAGCAGCCTCCGGGGGAGCTACGAGCAGTACGTC. J is TRBJ2-7 and V is TRBV7-8; a possible D gene is TRBD2 (6 bases). Germline V gene data show CDR1 as SGHVS and CDR2 as FQNEAQ. CDR3 length: 13 amino acids. V lost 5 bases and J lost 3, with 11 bases in between.